This T cell receptor (beta chain) was identified in a study of blood T cells in healthy people across ages. This clonotype was seen a few times. Combining a sample-barcoded 5' primer with a J-beta primer mix, a second PCR ran for roughly 7 to 12 cycles. Each CDR3 protein is one row after TCRdb ran MiXCR on the 5' RACE reads. The sample lists a few hundred thousand distinct CDR3 sequences; 25% to 30% were seen once. J lost 2 bases, V lost 6 bases, and 9 bases had no gene match. The CDR3 consists of 16 residues. This receptor was obtained from a woman in her 70s in good health. This rearrangement joins TRBV12-3 or TRBV12-4 to TRBJ2-1, with 8 bases matching TRBD1. Sequencing was performed on blood. For the CDR3, the DNA is TGTGCCAGCAGCCCCTCTCAGGGGGCAACCTACAATGAGCAGTTCTTC. Translation: CASSPSQGATYNEQFF.